The next 28 T cell receptor beta chains were all read from a single sample in a study of regulatory T cells in long-lasting Graves disease. Construction of TCR beta libraries relied on iRepertoire HTBI primers and on Arm-PCR targeting CDR3 regions. Each CDR3 protein is one row after TCRdb ran MiXCR on the multiplex PCR reads. The sample yields fewer than 550,000 distinct CDR3 sequences, 20% to 25% seen once. The time point is: persistent/refractory GD, antithyroid drugs over 5 years with positive TRAb. PBMC RNA served as the TCR library source. The sequenced sample was peripheral blood mononuclear cells (PBMCs), obtained when the disease was refractory, from a patient treated with antithyroid drugs. The receptor set was obtained from a female donor with Graves disease.

This clonotype was found many times. This chain connects TRBV2 to TRBJ1-1, with D tentatively TRBD1 (5 bases). Germline CDR1 reads SNHLY; CDR2 reads FYNNEI. The CDR3 is 14 amino acids. Between the trimmed V and J ends, which lost 6 bases and 4 bases, there was a span of 15 bases. The CDR3 protein is CASSASWGSTEAFF. The CDR3 DNA is TGTGCCAGCAGCGCCAGCTGGGGCAGCACTGAAGCTTTCTTT.

This clonotype has ten or more counts. The V call is TRBV11-2, the J call TRBJ2-7; 9 bases map to TRBD1. The germline V gene encodes CDR1 SGHAT and CDR2 FQNNGV. The CDR3 totals 14 residues. V shed 5 bases and J 1 base; nucleotides not matched to a gene: 3. The CDR3 protein is CASSQTGGSYEQYF. CDR3 nucleotides: TGTGCCAGCAGCCAGACAGGGGGGTCCTACGAGCAGTACTTC.

In the case of this clonotype: This could be a read error, since a much larger clone is one nucleotide away. V gene TRBV7-2 combines with J gene TRBJ1-4; D remains ambiguous. This CDR3 is built from 13 residues. Germline CDR1 reads SGHTA; CDR2 reads FQGNSA. Trimming pared 5 bases from V and 7 bases from J, leaving 11 bases between. In nucleotides, the CDR3 is TGTACCAGCAGCGCCATTGGAAGTGAAAAACTGTTTTTT. Its protein is CTSSAIGSEKLFF.

The chain is built from TRBV28 and TRBJ2-1; 7 nucleotides align to TRBD2. In germline, CDR1 is MDHEN, CDR2 SYDVKM. The CDR3 runs to 15 residues. Trimming at V came to 3 bases and at J to 10 bases, leaving 12 bases not matched to a gene. CDR3 nucleotide sequence: TGTGCCAGCAGTTTGGTCGGGACTATCTTCGGGGAGCAGTTCTTC. Protein: CASSLVGTIFGEQFF.

This chain connects TRBV12-3 or TRBV12-4 to TRBJ1-3; tentative D call: TRBD1 (5 bases). The CDR3 loop spans 19 amino acids. V was trimmed by 4 bases and J by 0 bases, leaving 22 bases between them. In DNA form, the CDR3 reads TGTGCCAGCAGTTCTGACCTTGGGACGGCCCCATCCTCTGGAAACACCATATATTTT. It codes for CASSSDLGTAPSSGNTIYF.

The rearrangement joins TRBV6-2 or TRBV6-3 to TRBJ1-3; perhaps TRBD1 as D (5 bases). The ends were cut back, 2 bases at V and 14 bases at J, with 10 bases in the middle. Germline V gene data show CDR1 as MNHEY and CDR2 as SVGEGT. CDR3 length: 11 residues. The chain's CDR3 is CASSYLGGVYF. In DNA, the CDR3 is TGTGCCAGCAGTTACCTCGGGGGGGTATATTTT.

This clonotype has a handful of counts. The chain uses TRBV6-2 or TRBV6-3 and TRBJ2-7; D unclear. V gave up 0 bases and J gave up 4 bases, with 10 bases separating them. The CDR3 loop spans 14 amino acids. Looked up from germline, CDR1 is MNHEY and CDR2 is SVGEGT. CDR3 DNA: TGTGCCAGCAGTTACTCAACCACCTTATACGAGCAGTACTTC. Translation gives CASSYSTTLYEQYF.

This clonotype was observed a single time. A much larger clone is a single base away; this may be a read error. Since no conserved phenylalanine or tryptophan closes the CDR3, a read error is the likely cause. This sequence joins TRBV2 and TRBJ2-7, with TRBD2 identical over 15 bases. The germline gives CDR1 SNHLY, CDR2 FYNNEI. The CDR3 runs 18 residues. CDR3 DNA: TGTGCCACCAGTGACTCCGGGACTAGCGGGAGGCAAACCTACGAGCAGTACTCC. Translated: CATSDSGTSGRQTYEQYS.

This clonotype showed up just a few times. Here the CDR3 reads CASSLVGGSSYNSPLHF. CDR3 in DNA: TGTGCCAGCAGCTTAGTCGGGGGAAGCTCCTATAATTCACCCCTCCACTTT. The chain recombines TRBV7-2 with TRBJ1-6; D possibly corresponds to TRBD1 (5 bases). Germline V lookup: CDR1 SGHTA, CDR2 FQGNSA. The V gene lost 1 base and the J gene lost 0 bases, with 10 bases spanning the gap. This CDR3 is built from 17 residues.

About this clonotype: A much larger clone lies one base from this, so it may be a read error. V is TRBV10-3 and J is TRBJ1-4; 7 bases map to TRBD1. The germline V gene has CDR1 ENHRY and CDR2 SYGVKD. V lost 11 bases, J lost 7 bases, and 10 bases stayed unmatched. This CDR3 has 13 residues. For the CDR3, the DNA is TGTGCCGCTCGCCGCCAGGGGGGTGAAAAACTGTTTTTT. Its translation is CAARRQGGEKLFF.

The chain carries TRBV6-2 or TRBV6-3 and TRBJ2-7; 11 bases are a match to TRBD1. CDR3 length equals 15 residues. The germline V gene encodes CDR1 MNHEY and CDR2 SVGEGT. V lost 5 bases to trimming and J lost 4 bases; unmatched junction nucleotides: 7. CDR3 protein: CASSVGQGAAYEQYF. In DNA form, the CDR3 reads TGTGCCAGCAGTGTAGGACAGGGGGCGGCTTACGAGCAGTACTTC.

There are many counts of this clonotype. The chain couples TRBV2 to TRBJ2-5; D ambiguous. V was trimmed by 1 base and J by 2 bases, leaving 8 bases between them. Germline V gene sequence: CDR1 SNHLY, CDR2 FYNNEI. This CDR3 spans 14 amino acids. Here the CDR3 reads CASSEDTRQETQYF. The DNA for the CDR3 is TGTGCCAGCAGTGAAGATACACGGCAAGAGACCCAGTACTTC.

This clonotype was counted many times. The chain links TRBV6-1 to TRBJ1-5, with a weak D call TRBD1 (5 bases). Trimming stripped 1 base from V and 6 bases from J, with 13 bases between. This CDR3 comprises 15 residues. Looked up from germline, CDR1 is MNHNS and CDR2 is SASEGT. The CDR3 DNA sequence: TGTGCCAGCAGTGAAGGGGGAACAGGCAGTCAGCCCCAGCATTTT. Amino acids: CASSEGGTGSQPQHF.

This clonotype was seen at least ten times. V is TRBV7-2 and J is TRBJ1-1; D call uncertain. The CDR3 loop spans 14 amino acids. V lost 4 bases, J lost 0 bases, and 9 bases lay in between. Germline V gives CDR1 SGHTA, CDR2 FQGNSA. Here the CDR3 reads CASSSTGLNTEAFF. The CDR3 bases are TGTGCCAGCAGCTCCACGGGGTTGAACACTGAAGCTTTCTTT. The full variable domain, with the rest looked up from reference TRBV7-2 and TRBJ1-1, is GAGVSQSPSNKVTEKGKDVELRCDPISGHTALYWYRQSLGQGLEFLIYFQGNSAPDKSGLPSDRFSAERTGGSVSTLTIQRTQQEDSAVYLCASSSTGLNTEAFFGQGTRLTVV.

This clonotype has more than one count but fewer than ten. The rearrangement uses TRBV7-9 and TRBJ2-3; D gene ambiguous. Germline CDR1 and CDR2: SEHNR and FQNEAQ (reference sequence). The CDR3 runs to 13 residues. Deletions cut 4 bases from V and 0 bases from J, with 5 bases between. The CDR3 sequence is CASSYTSTDTQYF. The CDR3 DNA reads TGTGCCAGCAGCTACACTAGCACAGATACGCAGTATTTT.

This clonotype was found a few times. The gene calls are TRBV18 and TRBJ1-4; 8 bases match TRBD1. V lost 5 bases and J lost 1; bases outside the gene matches: 3. This CDR3 comprises 15 residues. Germline lookup yields CDR1 KGHSH and CDR2 LQKENI. As DNA, the CDR3 is TGTGCCAGCTCAGCCGGGACAGGAACTAATGAAAAACTGTTTTTT. Translating it yields CASSAGTGTNEKLFF.

J is TRBJ1-1 and V is TRBV20-1; D is unclear. CDR1 DFQATT and CDR2 SNEGSKA come from the germline V gene (reference sequence). The CDR3 covers 12 residues. The ends were cut back, 5 bases at V and 0 bases at J, with 7 bases in the middle. The DNA for the CDR3 is TGCAGTGCTGCAGATCTGAACACTGAAGCTTTCTTT. It yields the protein CSAADLNTEAFF.

There are a few counts of this clonotype. The gene calls are TRBV7-8 and TRBJ2-2; TRBD1 is a possible D gene (5 bases). The ends were cut back, 1 base at V and 4 bases at J, with 13 bases in the middle. The CDR3 has 16 amino acids. Germline V lookup: CDR1 SGHVS, CDR2 FQNEAQ. For the CDR3, the DNA is TGTGCCAGCAGCTTAGGAGTGGGGCGACGCACCGGGGAGCTGTTTTTT. Protein product: CASSLGVGRRTGELFF.

This clonotype was seen a few times. At one of its ends the junction is not consistent with the germline gene, which may arise from a read error. This chain uses TRBV5-1 with TRBJ2-2; D remains unclear. Germline assignment: CDR1 SGHRS and CDR2 YFSETQ. The CDR3 contains 15 residues. CDR3 sequence reads: CASNLAEFDTGELFF. The CDR3, as DNA: TGCGCCAGCAACTTGGCGGAATTTGACACCGGGGAGCTGTTTTTT.

The V gene is TRBV28, the J gene TRBJ1-2; 9 bases fit TRBD1. V dropped 6 bases and J dropped 7; count of bases not matched to a gene: 18. The CDR3 is 17 amino acids. Per germline, CDR1 MDHEN and CDR2 SYDVKM. The CDR3 here is CASSRRDRASIVGGYTF. CDR3 nucleotides: TGTGCCAGCAGCCGCCGGGACAGGGCGTCTATCGTGGGTGGCTACACCTTC.

V and J are TRBV9 and TRBJ1-1, with D possibly being TRBD1 (5 bases). Germline V gene lookup returns CDR1 SGDLS and CDR2 YYNGEE. The CDR3 sequence is 15 residues long. Trimming pared 2 bases from V and 0 bases from J, leaving 11 bases between. The CDR3 protein is CASSVGTDMNTEAFF. The CDR3 region has the DNA TGTGCCAGCAGCGTTGGGACGGACATGAACACTGAAGCTTTCTTT.

Ten or more counts support this clonotype. The chain has TRBV11-2 and TRBJ2-4; D perhaps matches TRBD2 (5 bases). V shed 0 bases and J shed 8 bases, with 5 bases lying between them. CDR1 and CDR2 from the germline V gene are SGHAT and FQNNGV. This CDR3 has 12 amino acids. CDR3 in amino acids: CASSLERDIQYF. Here the CDR3 DNA reads TGTGCCAGCAGCTTAGAGCGGGACATTCAGTACTTC.

This clonotype appeared a few times. V usage is TRBV10-3 and J usage is TRBJ2-7; TRBD2 agrees at 9 bases. The CDR3 length is 13 residues. Germline assignment: CDR1 ENHRY and CDR2 SYGVKD. V lost 0 bases to trimming and J lost 6 bases; unmatched junction nucleotides: 0. CDR3 nucleotide sequence: TGTGCCATCAGTGAGTCACTAGCGGGCGAGCAGTACTTC. Its translation is CAISESLAGEQYF.

This clonotype was counted at least ten times. The V gene is TRBV12-3 or TRBV12-4, the J gene TRBJ1-1; D gene uncertain. The CDR3 length is 11 residues. V was trimmed by 6 bases and J by 3 bases, leaving 5 bases between them. The CDR3 region has the DNA TGTGCCAGCAGCACCTACACTGAAGCTTTCTTT. Its translation is CASSTYTEAFF.

The rearrangement uses TRBV7-9 and TRBJ1-1; 10 positions agree with TRBD1. The CDR3 covers 16 residues. In germline, CDR1 is SEHNR, CDR2 FQNEAQ (reference sequence). V lost 6 bases to trimming and J lost 1 base; unmatched junction nucleotides: 8. CDR3 DNA sequence: TGTGCCAGCAGACCGGGACAGGGGTCCCCGAACACTGAAGCTTTCTTT. Translating it yields CASRPGQGSPNTEAFF.

This clonotype was seen once. The chain combines TRBV12-5 with TRBJ2-3, with D unclear. This CDR3 is built from 13 residues. V was cut by 2 bases and J by 5 bases, with 8 bases left in between. Germline V gene data show CDR1 as LGHNT and CDR2 as FRNRAP. The CDR3 sequence is CASGLSPEDTQYF. The CDR3 DNA follows: TGTGCTAGTGGTTTGTCCCCCGAAGATACGCAGTATTTT.

This clonotype was recorded a few times. The chain combines TRBV12-3 or TRBV12-4 with TRBJ2-7; 9 nucleotides align to TRBD2. V shed 8 bases and J 6 bases; nucleotides not matched to a gene: 14. The CDR3 sequence is 15 residues long. The CDR3 loop is CASSLAGGPFSEQYF. CDR3 nucleotide sequence: TGTGCCAGCTCGCTGGCGGGAGGGCCATTTAGCGAGCAGTACTTC.

In nucleotides, the CDR3 is TGTGCCAGCTTCCCCGGCGGCGGAGCTAATGAAAAACTGTTTTTT. Translating gives CASFPGGGANEKLFF. This chain links TRBV6-1 with TRBJ1-4, with no clear D. Trimming pared 8 bases from V and 3 bases from J, leaving 16 bases between. Germline lookup yields CDR1 MNHNS and CDR2 SASEGT. This CDR3 contains 15 residues.